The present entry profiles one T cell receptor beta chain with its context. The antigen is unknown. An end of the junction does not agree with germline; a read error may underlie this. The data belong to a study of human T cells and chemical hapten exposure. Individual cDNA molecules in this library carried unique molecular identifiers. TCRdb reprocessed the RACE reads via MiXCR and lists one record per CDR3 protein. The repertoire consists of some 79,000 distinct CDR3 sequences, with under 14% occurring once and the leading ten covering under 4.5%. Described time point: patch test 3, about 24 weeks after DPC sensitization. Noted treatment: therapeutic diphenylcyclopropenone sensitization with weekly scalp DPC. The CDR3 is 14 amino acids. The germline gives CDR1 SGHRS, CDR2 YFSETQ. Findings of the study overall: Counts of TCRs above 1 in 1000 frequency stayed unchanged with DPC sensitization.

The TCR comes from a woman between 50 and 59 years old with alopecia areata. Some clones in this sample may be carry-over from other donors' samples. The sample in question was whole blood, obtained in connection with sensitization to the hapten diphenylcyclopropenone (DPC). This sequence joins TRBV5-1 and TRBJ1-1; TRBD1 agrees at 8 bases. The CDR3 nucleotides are TGCACCAGCAGCGGACAGGGCGCGAACACTGAAGCTTTCTTT. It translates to CTSSGQGANTEAFF.